These 23 T cell receptor beta chains share one sample of origin, sequenced in a study of shared clonotypes between healthy human individuals. The assay was immunoSEQ multiplex PCR, and TCRdb's table has in-frame clones only and misses some. The table has approximately 2.3 million clones, approximately 93% seen once. Sequencing was performed on naive CD4+ T cells from PBMCs. Subset described: CD45RA+ positively selected. The receptors derive from a man younger than 35 in good health. Some clones in this sample may be carry-over from other donors' samples.

The chain uses TRBV11-2 and TRBJ1-1; the match to TRBD1 covers 10 bases. Germline V gene lookup returns CDR1 SGHAT and CDR2 FQNNGV. The junction had 5 bases not matched to a gene; V was cut back by 3 bases and J by 10 bases. The CDR3 has 13 amino acids. The CDR3 region has the DNA TGTGCCAGCAGCTTCGACAGGGGGCGCGGAGCTTTCTTT. It is translated as CASSFDRGRGAFF.

The chain combines TRBV5-1 with TRBJ2-3, with 12 nucleotides matching TRBD1. This CDR3 spans 16 amino acids. The germline V gene has CDR1 SGHRS and CDR2 YFSETQ. Trimming removed 0 bases from V and 7 bases from J; junction bases left unmatched: 6. The CDR3 DNA reads TGCGCCAGCAGCTTGGATAGCGGGACAGGGGGCAATACGCAGTATTTT. It translates to CASSLDSGTGGNTQYF.

V and J are TRBV9 and TRBJ1-2; 7 bases are shared with TRBD1. There are 15 residues in the CDR3. The V gene's germline CDR1 is SGDLS and CDR2 YYNGEE. J lost 1 base, V lost 4 bases, and 7 bases had no gene match. The CDR3 nucleotides read TGTGCCAGCAGCTCCCGACAGGGCGATAACTATGGCTACACCTTC. Translating gives CASSSRQGDNYGYTF.

This clone was observed a single time. The chain carries TRBV4-3 and TRBJ1-5; tentative D call: TRBD1 (5 bases). Trimming took 1 base from V and 2 from J, leaving 9 bases between them. The CDR3 runs 15 residues. Germline V gene sequence: CDR1 LGHNA, CDR2 YSLEER. Written as DNA, the CDR3 is TGCGCCAGCAGCCAAGGTCGAGGGGGCAATCAGCCCCAGCATTTT. It yields the protein CASSQGRGGNQPQHF.

This clone was seen more than once but under ten times. The chain uses TRBV2 and TRBJ1-5; D may be TRBD1 (5 bases). The V end lost 4 bases, the J end lost 7 bases, and 14 bases lay between the germline ends. Germline V gives CDR1 SNHLY, CDR2 FYNNEI. The CDR3 is 14 amino acids. The CDR3 DNA is TGTGCCAGCAGTGGTAACCGGGGGTCCCAGCCCCAGCATTTT. Amino acid sequence: CASSGNRGSQPQHF.

This chain joins TRBV18 and TRBJ2-6, with D perhaps TRBD2 (6 bases). This CDR3 is built from 16 residues. The V and J ends lost 3 bases and 0 bases respectively, with 9 bases between them. CDR1 KGHSH and CDR2 LQKENI come from the germline V gene. The CDR3 loop reads CASSPQRASGANVLTF. The CDR3 coding sequence is TGTGCCAGCTCACCCCAGCGGGCCTCTGGGGCCAACGTCCTGACTTTC.

This chain connects TRBV11-3 to TRBJ2-5; TRBD2 matches 7 bases. This CDR3 comprises 12 residues. Trimming at V came to 4 bases and at J to 5 bases, leaving 1 base not matched to a gene. The germline V gene encodes CDR1 SGHNT and CDR2 YENEEA. The CDR3 here is CASSSRGETQYF. CDR3 nucleotides: TGTGCCAGCAGCTCGCGGGGGGAGACCCAGTACTTC.

The rearrangement links TRBV6-6 to TRBJ2-7, with D possibly TRBD2 on 6 matching bases. The CDR3 extends over 13 amino acids. Germline V gene lookup returns CDR1 MNHNY and CDR2 SVGAGI (reference sequence). V lost 11 bases, J lost 1 base, and 15 bases lay in between. The CDR3 loop reads CAAARDLSYEQYF. The CDR3 region has the DNA TGTGCCGCAGCCCGGGACTTATCCTACGAGCAGTACTTC.

V is TRBV5-8 and J is TRBJ2-1, with 15 positions matching TRBD2. J was trimmed by 6 bases and V by 0 bases; bases with no gene match: 1. The CDR3 covers 16 residues. Germline CDR1 SGHTS, CDR2 YDEGEE. This chain's CDR3 is CASSLAGLAGGNEQFF. In DNA form, the CDR3 reads TGTGCCAGCAGCTTGGCGGGACTAGCGGGAGGCAATGAGCAGTTCTTC.

V and J are TRBV5-1 and TRBJ1-2; TRBD1 matches at 8 bases. CDR1 SGHRS and CDR2 YFSETQ come from the germline V gene. The CDR3 is 16 residues long. The V gene end was trimmed by 1 base and the J gene end by 2 bases; junction bases not matched to a gene: 7. The CDR3 sequence: CASSLSTWTGNYGYTF. The CDR3 nucleotides read TGCGCCAGCAGCTTGAGTACTTGGACAGGGAACTATGGCTACACCTTC. Filled out from reference TRBV5-1 and TRBJ1-2, the complete variable domain reads KAGVTQTPRYLIKTRGQQVTLSCSPISGHRSVSWYQQTPGQGLQFLFEYFSETQRNKGNFPGRFSGRQFSNSRSEMNVSTLELGDSALYLCASSLSTWTGNYGYTFGSGTRLTVV.

The V gene is TRBV6-5, the J gene TRBJ1-1, with unresolved D. Trimming stripped 6 bases from V and 0 bases from J, with 8 bases between. CDR3 length: 13 amino acids. Germline CDR1 MNHEY, CDR2 SVGAGI. This CDR3 is CASRVNLNTEAFF. In nucleotides, the CDR3 is TGTGCCAGCAGGGTTAACTTGAACACTGAAGCTTTCTTT.

Written as DNA, the CDR3 is TGTGCCAGCAGCTTAAGGGCGGGGGACACAGATACGCAGTATTTT. It yields the protein CASSLRAGDTDTQYF. This rearrangement joins TRBV7-2 to TRBJ2-3; 7 bases map to TRBD2. Germline values: CDR1 SGHTA, CDR2 FQGNSA. The CDR3 length is 15 residues. The V segment lost 2 bases and the J segment 2 bases; nucleotides outside the gene matches: 4.

This chain connects TRBV6-6 to TRBJ2-3; D gene unclear. Trimming took off 4 bases at V and 2 bases at J, with 7 bases between the two ends. Germline V gene lookup returns CDR1 MNHNY and CDR2 SVGAGI (reference sequence). CDR3 length: 13 amino acids. CDR3 bases: TGTGCCAGCAGTTTCTCGAACACAGATACGCAGTATTTT. It translates to CASSFSNTDTQYF.

This chain connects TRBV2 to TRBJ2-2, with a weak D call TRBD2 (5 bases). Germline V CDR1 and CDR2: SNHLY, FYNNEI. V lost 6 bases, J lost 4 bases, and 15 bases lay in between. There are 15 residues in the CDR3. The CDR3 spells CASRKLSEGTGELFF. The CDR3 DNA sequence: TGTGCCAGCAGGAAGCTTAGCGAGGGCACCGGGGAGCTGTTTTTT.

A note on this clone: The same CDR3 is also encoded by other DNA sequences in this sample. The chain uses TRBV9 and TRBJ1-4, with D perhaps TRBD1 (5 bases). Trimming took off 3 bases at V and 0 bases at J, with 9 bases between the two ends. CDR1 and CDR2 from the germline V gene are SGDLS and YYNGEE. This CDR3 region has 15 residues. CDR3 residues: CASSARGATNEKLFF. DNA for the CDR3: TGTGCCAGCAGCGCTAGGGGAGCAACTAATGAAAAACTGTTTTTT.

This clone was detected a few times. The chain links TRBV27 to TRBJ1-5; D unresolved. Between the trimmed V and J ends, which lost 8 bases and 2 bases, there was a span of 16 bases. This CDR3 spans 15 amino acids. Germline V gene sequence: CDR1 MNHEY, CDR2 SMNVEV (reference sequence). The CDR3 bases are TGTGCCAGCGGAGTGGGCCGGGAAGGCAATCAGCCCCAGCATTTT. Translating gives CASGVGREGNQPQHF.

The chain combines TRBV5-4 with TRBJ1-3, with no clear D. The CDR3 is made up of 16 amino acids. The germline V gene has CDR1 SGHNT and CDR2 YYREEE (reference sequence). V lost 2 bases, J lost 0 bases, and 12 bases lay in between. CDR3 nucleotides: TGTGCCAGCAGCTTTAAAACGCAGTCCTCTGGAAACACCATATATTTT. Its protein is CASSFKTQSSGNTIYF.

Regarding this clone: This specimen includes other DNA sequences encoding the same CDR3. The rearrangement uses TRBV20-1 and TRBJ1-2; 7 bases match TRBD1. The trim removed 6 bases at V and 4 bases at J, leaving 2 bases unmatched. Germline values: CDR1 DFQATT, CDR2 SNEGSKA (reference sequence). The CDR3 has 11 residues. The CDR3 loop is CSARDSYGYTF. CDR3 DNA: TGCAGTGCCAGGGACAGCTATGGCTACACCTTC.

Turning to this clone: This sample also contains other DNA sequences that code for the same CDR3. The V gene is TRBV28, the J gene TRBJ1-1, with D possibly TRBD1 on 6 matching bases. CDR3 length: 13 residues. Germline-derived CDR1 and CDR2 are MDHEN and SYDVKM. V was shortened by 6 bases and J by 5 bases, with 13 bases between the two germline ends. CDR3 loop: CASSLQGGTEAFF. Written as DNA, the CDR3 is TGTGCCAGCAGCCTACAGGGAGGTACTGAAGCTTTCTTT.

With respect to this clone: Other DNA sequences within the sample encode an identical CDR3. The CDR3 here is CASSLLAGGTEAFF. The CDR3 region has the DNA TGCGCCAGCAGCTTGTTGGCAGGGGGCACTGAAGCTTTCTTT. V is TRBV5-1 and J is TRBJ1-1; 7 bases map to TRBD1. J gave up 4 bases and V 1 base, and 4 bases lay outside the gene matches. The CDR3 runs 14 residues. The germline gives CDR1 SGHRS, CDR2 YFSETQ. The whole variable domain, remainder taken from reference TRBV5-1 and TRBJ1-1, is KAGVTQTPRYLIKTRGQQVTLSCSPISGHRSVSWYQQTPGQGLQFLFEYFSETQRNKGNFPGRFSGRQFSNSRSEMNVSTLELGDSALYLCASSLLAGGTEAFFGQGTRLTVV.

This rearrangement joins TRBV5-4 to TRBJ1-1, with D hard to call. Trimming pared 3 bases from V and 4 bases from J, leaving 16 bases between. Looked up from germline, CDR1 is SGHNT and CDR2 is YYREEE (reference sequence). This CDR3 has 15 residues. The CDR3 DNA sequence: TGTGCCAGCAGCTCTAGAGGGCAAGGTCGCACTGAAGCTTTCTTT. Its translation: CASSSRGQGRTEAFF. Full variable domain (outside the CDR3, taken from reference TRBV5-4 and TRBJ1-1): ETGVTQSPTHLIKTRGQQVTLRCSSQSGHNTVSWYQQALGQGPQFIFQYYREEENGRGNFPPRFSGLQFPNYSSELNVNALELDDSALYLCASSSRGQGRTEAFFGQGTRLTVV.

Details on this clone: The sample carries other DNA sequences with the same CDR3. V usage is TRBV5-1 and J usage is TRBJ2-3; 10 positions agree with TRBD2. CDR1 and CDR2 (germline): SGHRS, YFSETQ. J lost 0 bases, V lost 4 bases, and 5 bases had no gene match. The CDR3 runs to 16 residues. The CDR3 coding sequence is TGCGCCAGCAGCGCAGGACTAGCGGCTAGCACAGATACGCAGTATTTT. Its translation is CASSAGLAASTDTQYF.

This chain links TRBV23-1 with TRBJ1-2; unclear D gene. TRBV23-1 is identified as an open reading frame with a role that is uncertain. The CDR3 runs 13 residues. V was trimmed by 1 base and J by 4 bases, leaving 7 bases between them. The CDR3 protein is CASSQWVRYGYTF. The CDR3 DNA sequence: TGCGCCAGCAGTCAATGGGTACGCTATGGCTACACCTTC.